A selection of T cell receptor beta chains follows, all from one sample in a study of T cell changes during pregnancy in multiple sclerosis. Some clones are missing from TCRdb's copy, which holds only in-frame ones; the method was immunoSEQ multiplex PCR. In the table there are approximately 50,000 clones, around 90% of which are singletons. The material was CD4+ T cells from peripheral blood mononuclear cells, obtained after pregnancy. Every receptor here comes from a female donor with multiple sclerosis, enrolled in a pregnancy study. Each CDR3 is given with its conserved first and last residue. The size entry is marked missing in some rows and otherwise reads once, few, many or a size class.

V gene	clone size	CDR3 protein
TRBV15	once	CATSDPSGRASEQYF
TRBV9	.	CASSVPGQLIPYEQYF
TRBV10-3	.	CAVQIGQGSSYTF
TRBV6-1	.	CASSGLVAAAYEQYF
TRBV19	.	CASSMGRGPGDTQYF
TRBV5-4	.	CASSLAEVSYEQYF
TRBV9	.	CASSDGQDLTDTQYF
TRBV21-1	once	CASSKEWRSRTDTQYF
TRBV5-1	.	CASSLQTGGHEQFF
TRBV5-1	.	CASSNSGSTGELFF
TRBV2	.	CASSWTDSGANVLTF
TRBV2	.	CASSLAAGGNSPLHF
TRBV5-1	.	CASSSGQVNTEAFF
TRBV5-1	.	CASSHLTGEIYEQYF
TRBV5-1	.	CASSFGLAGTDTQYF
TRBV5-4	.	CASSLPGQGLHEQFF
TRBV19	.	CASLNPGKLNGYTF
TRBV27	.	CASSLYPGLEKLFF
TRBV4-2	.	CASSQDGTDEQYF
TRBV5-4	.	CASSTPGGYGYTF
TRBV7-9	.	CASSFGTSGATGELFF
TRBV9	.	CASGSGLADYEQYF
TRBV29-1	.	CSAKDRLTSTDTQYF
TRBV18	.	CASSYDRSNQPQHF
TRBV20-1	.	CSAGANYGYTF
TRBV14	.	CASSQGFSGSNYEQYF
TRBV28	.	CASSYPGLAAGETQYF
TRBV6-1	few	CASSRDTSTDTQYF
TRBV11-2	.	CASSPSLAGITDTQYF
TRBV28	.	CASSFSGIGETQYF
TRBV27	.	CASSLRRLAGDPSSYEQYF
TRBV30	.	CAWSPPGSGRDEQYF
TRBV11-2	.	CASSLRLGEGHEKLFF
TRBV30	.	CAWSVGDRDRGYPNYGYTF
TRBV6-5	.	CASTPPGDYEQYF
TRBV5-1	.	CASRIGEDTQYF
TRBV5-3	.	CARPRQGAPQHF
TRBV2	.	CASRLTGSNEKLFF
TRBV18	.	CASSPRQGVIGNTIYF
TRBV19	once	CASTSRARGTDTQYF
TRBV7-9	.	CASSLSPAGGGDEQFF
TRBV4-1	few	CASRGQGTDTQYF
TRBV2	once	CASSRQGGFGNTIYF
TRBV30	.	CAFDRQPLANTGELFF
TRBV5-1	.	CASSLTGSYGYTF
TRBV18	.	CASSPPATSGRYEFF